This record covers a single T cell receptor beta chain. This specimen comes from a study of blood T cell repertoires in COVID-19. Turning to the study itself: T cells, B-cell-depleted T cells, or PBMCs provided the cDNA or gDNA that served as material.

The germline V and J ends were trimmed by 1 base and 0 bases, with 5 bases remaining between them. Per germline, CDR1 SGHNT and CDR2 YYREEE (reference sequence). This CDR3 contains 15 residues. Original handling: Reference gene primer amplification gave estimated nucleated cell counts. Method: immunoSEQ multiplex PCR; TCRdb's copy keeps in-frame clones and lacks some. V and J calls and clone size come straight from that table; D and trimming were deduced from the DNA. The sample consists of some 520,000 clones, roughly nine tenths of them appearing once. Enrolled during active infection, Seattle patients were then followed longitudinally.

The receptor was isolated from a man younger than 35 with COVID-19, enrolled during active disease. The sample taken for sequencing was peripheral blood. The chain combines TRBV5-4 with TRBJ1-6; D is unclear. The CDR3 DNA is TGTGCCAGCAGCTTGCCCTCCTCCTATAATTCACCCCTCCACTTT. The encoded protein is CASSLPSSYNSPLHF.